The 15 T cell receptor beta chains listed next were all sequenced from one sample in a study of blood T cell repertoires in COVID-19. Libraries were prepared by immunoSEQ multiplex PCR; TCRdb keeps only in-frame clonotypes and omits some of them. The sample comprises about 190,000 clones, over 70% of which are singletons, and roughly a sixth rests with the top ten. The specimen sequenced was peripheral blood. These receptors came from a man between 60 and 70 years old with active or convalescent COVID-19.

The chain carries TRBV13 and TRBJ1-2, with D hard to call. The germline V gene encodes CDR1 PRHDT and CDR2 FYEKMQ (reference sequence). The CDR3 sequence is 15 residues long. V lost 4 bases and J lost 3, with 15 bases in between. CDR3 residues: CASSSPGEGDYGYTF. CDR3 DNA: TGTGCCAGCAGCTCGCCCGGGGAGGGTGACTATGGCTACACCTTC.

J is TRBJ1-5 and V is TRBV28; the D gene is possibly TRBD1 (6 bases). This CDR3 is built from 16 residues. CDR1 is MDHEN, CDR2 SYDVKM, per germline. Trimming took off 4 bases at V and 0 bases at J, with 13 bases between the two ends. CDR3 in DNA: TGTGCCAGCAGTTGGACAGCCCTCTATAGCAATCAGCCCCAGCATTTT. Translation gives CASSWTALYSNQPQHF.

V gene TRBV27 combines with J gene TRBJ1-4; 9 bases map to TRBD1. Germline trimming cut 2 bases from V and 5 bases from J; bases unmatched to any gene: 6. Germline assignment: CDR1 MNHEY and CDR2 SMNVEV (reference sequence). The CDR3 extends over 16 amino acids. The CDR3 is CASSLGTGSGNEKLFF. The CDR3 DNA sequence: TGTGCCAGCAGTTTAGGGACAGGGAGCGGGAATGAAAAACTGTTTTTT.

The chain has TRBV25-1 and TRBJ2-1, with D possibly matching TRBD1 (5 bases). V was clipped by 5 bases and J by 6 bases, with 8 bases between them. Germline loops: CDR1 MGHDK, CDR2 SYGVNS. This CDR3 region has 12 residues. CDR3 loop: CASSSQGNEQFF. CDR3 coding DNA: TGTGCCAGCAGTAGTCAGGGCAATGAGCAGTTCTTC.

The chain couples TRBV6-5 to TRBJ2-3, with 7 bases identical to TRBD1. The CDR3 loop spans 15 amino acids. V lost 5 bases to trimming and J lost 1 base; unmatched junction nucleotides: 6. CDR1 and CDR2 (germline): MNHEY, SVGAGI. The CDR3 nucleotides are TGTGCCAGCAGTCTCCTCGGACAGGGCACAGATACGCAGTATTTT. It yields the protein CASSLLGQGTDTQYF.

CDR3 amino acids: CASRELGGAYNEQFF. The CDR3 coding sequence is TGTGCCAGCAGGGAGCTGGGGGGAGCCTACAATGAGCAGTTCTTC. The rearrangement joins TRBV5-8 to TRBJ2-1, with a possible D match to TRBD2 (6 bases). The V gene's germline CDR1 is SGHTS and CDR2 YDEGEE. The CDR3 runs to 15 residues. Trimming pared 5 bases from V and 2 bases from J, leaving 14 bases between.

Ten or more counts support this clone. The V call is TRBV19, the J call TRBJ2-2; 9 nucleotides agree with TRBD2. Trimming removed 4 bases from V and 7 bases from J; junction bases left unmatched: 7. The CDR3 sequence is 15 residues long. Per germline, CDR1 LNHDA and CDR2 SQIVND (reference sequence). The CDR3 region is CASSTRTSEGGELFF. Here the CDR3 DNA reads TGTGCCAGTAGTACCCGGACTAGCGAAGGCGGGGAGCTGTTTTTT.

The J gene is TRBJ1-5, the V gene TRBV12-1. TRBV12-1 is a known pseudogene. The CDR3 covers 15 residues. The CDR3 region is CASSSDSGLNQPQHF. DNA for the CDR3: TGTGCCAGCAGCTCCGATTCCGGTCTCAATCAGCCCCAGCATTTT.

This rearrangement joins TRBV28 to TRBJ2-3, with a possible D match to TRBD2 (6 bases). Deletions cut 2 bases from V and 0 bases from J, with 6 bases between. Germline V gives CDR1 MDHEN, CDR2 SYDVKM. This CDR3 has 14 amino acids. The CDR3 bases are TGTGCCAGCAGTTTACGGGGGAGCACAGATACGCAGTATTTT. Residues: CASSLRGSTDTQYF.

The J gene is TRBJ2-5, the V gene TRBV7-9, with 11 bases that match TRBD2. Per germline, CDR1 SEHNR and CDR2 FQNEAQ (reference sequence). The CDR3 spans 18 residues. Trimming took 5 bases from V and 4 from J; bases not matched to a gene: 15. The CDR3 region has the DNA TGTGCCAGCAGCCTCCCGCCGAGACTAGCGGGAATCGGAGAGACCCAGTACTTC. Its protein product is CASSLPPRLAGIGETQYF.

The J gene is TRBJ2-1, the V gene TRBV7-9; D remains unclear. The CDR3 sequence is 13 residues long. Germline V gives CDR1 SEHNR, CDR2 FQNEAQ (reference sequence). Trimming stripped 0 bases from V and 4 bases from J, with 4 bases between. The CDR3 loop reads CASSLAEYNEQFF. As DNA, the CDR3 is TGTGCCAGCAGCTTAGCGGAGTACAATGAGCAGTTCTTC.

The chain has TRBV5-4 and TRBJ1-1; a weak D match, TRBD1 (6 bases). This CDR3 is 14 amino acids long. In germline, CDR1 is SGHNT, CDR2 YYREEE (reference sequence). V gave up 1 base and J gave up 3 bases, with 10 bases separating them. CDR3 nucleotides: TGTGCCAGCAGCTTGCCAGGGACACACACTGAAGCTTTCTTT. Protein sequence: CASSLPGTHTEAFF.

The chain uses TRBV6-6 and TRBJ2-7; the D is unclear. The CDR3 sequence is 16 residues long. The V end was cut by 0 bases, the J end by 6 bases, with 18 bases between. Germline V CDR1 and CDR2: MNHNY, SVGAGI (reference sequence). The CDR3 protein is CASSYSSSQVAGEQYF. The CDR3, as DNA: TGTGCCAGCAGTTACTCGAGTAGTCAGGTCGCTGGCGAGCAGTACTTC.

The V gene is TRBV28, the J gene TRBJ2-6, with 9 nucleotides matching TRBD1. V trimming: 6 bases; J trimming: 4 bases; junction bases outside the gene matches: 4. The CDR3 has 15 amino acids. The germline V gene encodes CDR1 MDHEN and CDR2 SYDVKM. The CDR3 region is CASRGQGSGANVLTF. Written as DNA, the CDR3 is TGTGCCAGCAGGGGACAGGGCAGCGGGGCCAACGTCCTGACTTTC.

This rearrangement joins TRBV12-5 to TRBJ2-1; 13 positions match TRBD2. CDR1 is LGHNT and CDR2 is FRNRAP in the germline V gene. V lost 2 bases and J lost 8; bases outside the gene matches: 9. CDR3 length: 17 amino acids. The CDR3 loop is CASGLQKRTSGSYEQFF. For the CDR3, the DNA is TGTGCTAGTGGTTTGCAAAAAAGGACTAGCGGGAGCTATGAGCAGTTCTTC.